This T cell receptor (beta chain) was found in a study of blood T cells in healthy people across ages. A minimum of 6 million PBMCs was isolated per sample. For the second PCR, which ran for roughly 7 to 11 cycles, a sample-barcoded 5' primer and a J-beta primer mix were used. Via MiXCR, TCRdb re-called the 5' RACE reads, giving one row per CDR3 protein. The sample lists 1.5 million to 2 million distinct CDR3 sequences, 28% occurring once. Germline-derived CDR1 and CDR2 are SGHRS and YFSETQ. With 4 bases clipped from V and 8 bases from J, the junction kept 8 bases outside the gene matches. The CDR3 contains 14 residues.

The gene calls are TRBV5-1 and TRBJ2-1; the match to TRBD2 covers 8 bases. The specimen was blood. The receptor comes from a woman in her thirties in good health. Here the CDR3 reads CASSPRRGEDEQFF. The CDR3 region has the DNA TGCGCCAGCAGCCCCCGGCGGGGGGAGGATGAGCAGTTCTTC.